This entry concerns a single T cell receptor (beta chain). Its antigen is unknown. Primers included in the PCR were 60 Vbeta and 13 Jbeta primers. Only in-frame clones appear in the TCRdb table, and some are missing; sequencing was by immunoSEQ multiplex PCR. Found here are approximately 100,000 clones, just under 75% of them singletons; the top ten hold about 2.6%. This sample is drawn from a study of cytomegalovirus exposure and HLA in healthy donors. Notes on the study in general: Prior analysis indicated that the majority of TCR beta V segments exhibited productivity approximately 87% or approximately 30% of the time. Later analysis identified a missense DCLRE1C variant that was linked to TCR beta V- and J-gene trimming.

The CDR3 has 13 amino acids. From germline, CDR1 is ENHRY and CDR2 SYGVKD. This rearrangement joins TRBV10-3 to TRBJ2-5; D is ambiguous. The J call is uncertain, as TRBJ2-7 better fits the DNA end. The TCR comes from a man aged 50-59 years in good health and CMV-seropositive. Material for sequencing was PBMCs. The CDR3 DNA is TGTGCCATCACTGGCTCACTGGGCTACGAGCAGTACTTC. This translates into CAITGSLGYEQYF.